The rows below give T cell receptor beta chains drawn from one sample of a study of blood T cell repertoires in COVID-19. Using immunoSEQ multiplex PCR, the repertoire was profiled, and TCRdb retains in-frame clones only, with some absent. Of approximately 390,000 clones listed, roughly 86% were seen once; the top ten hold about 2.3%. What was sequenced was peripheral blood. All receptors come from a woman in her sixties with COVID-19, enrolled during active disease. Both conserved end residues are part of each CDR3. The D gene is left open where the match is weak. Clone size appears in some rows only: once, few, many, or a class for an expanded clone.

TGCAGCGTTGGTTCCGGGGCGGGAGAGCAGTACTTC	CSVGSGAGEQYF	TRBV29-1	TRBJ2-7	-	-
TGTGCCTGGAGTGGGAAAGGGGCTCTCGGAGCTTTCTTT	CAWSGKGALGAFF	TRBV30	TRBJ1-1	-	-
TGTGCCAGCAGCTTAACCACAATTGTCGGCCCCCGAGGGACAGGGAGCTCCTACAATGAGCAGTTCTTC	CASSLTTIVGPRGTGSSYNEQFF	TRBV7-3	TRBJ2-1	TRBD1	-
TGTGCCAGCAGGCAGGGGTTAAGCTATGGCTACACCTTC	CASRQGLSYGYTF	TRBV6-5	TRBJ1-2	-	-
TGTGCCAGCAGCTTTCCGGGACAGGGTATAGAAAAACTGTTTTTT	CASSFPGQGIEKLFF	TRBV7-9	TRBJ1-4	TRBD1	-
TGTGCCAGCAGACTTAGCGGGGGGGCGACAGATACGCAGTATTTT	CASRLSGGATDTQYF	TRBV4-2	TRBJ2-3	TRBD2	-
TGTGCCAGCAGTCCACAGGCGAACACTGAAGCTTTCTTT	CASSPQANTEAFF	TRBV6-5	TRBJ1-1	-	-
TGTGCCAGCAGGAGTAACTATGGCTACACCTTC	CASRSNYGYTF	TRBV2	TRBJ1-2	-	few
TGTGCCAGTAGTCGGAGGGTAGCCAAAAACATTCAGTACTTC	CASSRRVAKNIQYF	TRBV19	TRBJ2-4	-	-
TGCGCCAGCAGCTACGGACAGGGGGCTTACGAGCAGTACTTC	CASSYGQGAYEQYF	TRBV5-1	TRBJ2-7	TRBD1	-
TGTGCCAGCAGCTTAGGAAGTTTAGGCGGTTTGGACACCGGGGAGCTGTTTTTT	CASSLGSLGGLDTGELFF	TRBV7-9	TRBJ2-2	-	few
TGTGCCAGCAGGCTCTCCGGGACAGGGAGTAAGACTGAAGCTTTCTTT	CASRLSGTGSKTEAFF	TRBV2	TRBJ1-1	TRBD1	-
TGTGCCAGCAGCCCCATGGGGGGAGAAGAGACCCAGTACTTC	CASSPMGGEETQYF	TRBV7-3	TRBJ2-5	-	-
TGTGCCTTCCGGGAAACCAGACACAAGAGGCCAGAGCAGTACTTC	CAFRETRHKRPEQYF	TRBV5-7	TRBJ2-7	-	-
TGTGCCAGCAGTGAAGAACAGGGTATCAATCAGCCCCAGCATTTT	CASSEEQGINQPQHF	TRBV2	TRBJ1-5	-	-
TGTGCCAGCAGCTTCCTAGCGGCGGTTGAGCAGTTCTTC	CASSFLAAVEQFF	TRBV11-1	TRBJ2-1	TRBD2	-
TGTGCCAGTGCGCCGAATGGGCCGAGGGTAAACGAGCAGTACTTC	CASAPNGPRVNEQYF	TRBV19	TRBJ2-7	-	-
TGCAGTGCTTCCGCCAGGGATACGCAGTATTTT	CSASARDTQYF	TRBV20-1	TRBJ2-3	-	few
TGTGCCATCAGTGATAAGGGGCTTTATGGCTACACCTTC	CAISDKGLYGYTF	TRBV10-3	TRBJ1-2	-	-
TGTGCCAGCAGTTCTATATTAGGGAGAGACACTGAAGCTTTCTTT	CASSSILGRDTEAFF	TRBV27	TRBJ1-1	-	-
TGCGCCAGCAGCTTGGATGGCAGGGTGGACGAGCAGTACTTC	CASSLDGRVDEQYF	TRBV5-1	TRBJ2-7	-	-
TGTGCCTGGCATCTACGGGGGAGGAACACTGAAGCTTTCTTT	CAWHLRGRNTEAFF	TRBV30	TRBJ1-1	-	-
TGTGCTAGTGGTTTGAGTCAGATCTCGACGAACACCGGGGAGCTGTTTTTT	CASGLSQISTNTGELFF	TRBV12-5	TRBJ2-2	-	-
TGTGCCAGCAGCTCAGGACAGATAAGTTCTACCGGGCAGTACTTC	CASSSGQISSTGQYF	TRBV7-2	TRBJ2-7	-	-
TGTGCCAGCAGTTTAAAGGGCAGGGGGTTCCAGCCCCAGCATTTT	CASSLKGRGFQPQHF	TRBV28	TRBJ1-5	TRBD1	once
TGTGCCAGCAGGGACGGGGGGACCGGCACAGATACGCAGTATTTT	CASRDGGTGTDTQYF	TRBV6-5	TRBJ2-3	TRBD2	few
TGTGCGACCAAGCGGGGTGAGAACACCGGGGAGCTGTTTTTT	CATKRGENTGELFF	TRBV24-1	TRBJ2-2	TRBD2	-
TGTGCCAGCAGCAGCGATCCGGGACAGGAGAGATATAACGAAGCTTTCTTT	CASSSDPGQERYNEAFF	TRBV11-2	TRBJ1-1	TRBD1	-
TGTGCCAGCAGCCCGCGGGGGGTAGGGACAGATACGCAGTATTTT	CASSPRGVGTDTQYF	TRBV7-3	TRBJ2-3	TRBD2	few
TGTGCCATCAGTGATCGGAGTAGCGGGGGGTTGAATGAGCAGTTCTTC	CAISDRSSGGLNEQFF	TRBV10-3	TRBJ2-1	TRBD2	-
TGTGCCAGCAGTTTAACGGGACTAGCGGGGGGGCCCTCCTACAATGAGCAGTTCTTC	CASSLTGLAGGPSYNEQFF	TRBV27	TRBJ2-1	TRBD2	-
TGTGCCAGTATGGCGGGTAACTCTGGAAACACCATATATTTT	CASMAGNSGNTIYF	TRBV19	TRBJ1-3	-	-
TGTGCCAGCAGTCGGGCGTGGACAGCCTATGGCTACACCTTC	CASSRAWTAYGYTF	TRBV27	TRBJ1-2	-	-
TGTGCCAGCACCCAGGGGCCATGGGACGAGCAGTACTTC	CASTQGPWDEQYF	TRBV14	TRBJ2-7	-	-
TGTGCCAGCAGCGAGGGTTCCATCTGGGATTCACCCCTCCACTTT	CASSEGSIWDSPLHF	TRBV7-8	TRBJ1-6	-	-
TGTGCCAGCAGCCAAGTTCAGGATAGTTCACCCCTCCACTTT	CASSQVQDSSPLHF	TRBV3-1/TRBV3-2	TRBJ1-6	-	-
TGTGCCAGCAGCTTGGCAGGGTTTTACTACGAGCAGTACTTC	CASSLAGFYYEQYF	TRBV5-6	TRBJ2-7	-	-
TGTGCCTGGAGCTCCAGGCCGGGCAATCAGCCCCAGCATTTT	CAWSSRPGNQPQHF	TRBV30	TRBJ1-5	-	-
TGTGCCAGCTCATCCCTCGACTTGTCCTACGAGCAGTACTTC	CASSSLDLSYEQYF	TRBV3-1/TRBV3-2	TRBJ2-7	-	-
TGTGCCAGCTCGCCTGGACAGGGAACTGAAGCTTTCTTT	CASSPGQGTEAFF	TRBV18	TRBJ1-1	TRBD1	-
TGTGCCATCACAGGGGGCGAACCAAACTATGGCTACACCTTC	CAITGGEPNYGYTF	TRBV10-3	TRBJ1-2	TRBD1	-
TGTGCCAGCAGCTACCTGGGGGGGTTTAATGAAAAACTGTTTTTT	CASSYLGGFNEKLFF	TRBV7-9	TRBJ1-4	-	-
TGTGCCAGCAGCTTATTCCCCCGGGGTAGCACAGATACGCAGTATTTT	CASSLFPRGSTDTQYF	TRBV7-9	TRBJ2-3	-	-
TGTGCCAGCAGCTTAGGCGCAGCGGGGGGTTCCTACAATGAGCAGTTCTTC	CASSLGAAGGSYNEQFF	TRBV7-2	TRBJ2-1	TRBD2	-
TGTGCCAGTAGTATAGAGCCTAAAGTTTACAGGGGGCTTGGGGAAAAACTGTTTTTT	CASSIEPKVYRGLGEKLFF	TRBV19	TRBJ1-4	TRBD1	-
TGTGCCAGCAGCTTAAAATCAACAGCCGGAAACACCATATATTTT	CASSLKSTAGNTIYF	TRBV7-3	TRBJ1-3	-	-
TGTGCCAGCAGCCTAGGACACAGCACTGAAGCTTTCTTT	CASSLGHSTEAFF	TRBV6-5	TRBJ1-1	-	-
TGTGCCACCAGTGAGCCCCACAGTAACTATGGCTACACCTTC	CATSEPHSNYGYTF	TRBV24-1	TRBJ1-2	-	-
TGCGCCAGCAGCCAAGATCCAGGCTATGGCTACACCTTC	CASSQDPGYGYTF	TRBV4-1	TRBJ1-2	-	-
TGTGCCAGCAGCAAAGTTTCAGCCCGGAGAGAGACCCAGTACTTC	CASSKVSARRETQYF	TRBV21-1	TRBJ2-5	-	-
TGTGCCAGCAGAGGACAGCTTGGCTACACCTTC	CASRGQLGYTF	TRBV6-5	TRBJ1-2	-	-
TGTGCCAGCAGTTACTCGGGACAGTACGGGCAGCCCCAGCATTTT	CASSYSGQYGQPQHF	TRBV6-5	TRBJ1-5	TRBD1	-
TGTGCCAGTAGTATGGAGCGGAGAGGAAATCAGCCCCAGCATTTT	CASSMERRGNQPQHF	TRBV19	TRBJ1-5	-	-
TGTGCCAGCAAGGGAGGGTTTACTGGAAACACCATATATTTT	CASKGGFTGNTIYF	TRBV28	TRBJ1-3	-	-